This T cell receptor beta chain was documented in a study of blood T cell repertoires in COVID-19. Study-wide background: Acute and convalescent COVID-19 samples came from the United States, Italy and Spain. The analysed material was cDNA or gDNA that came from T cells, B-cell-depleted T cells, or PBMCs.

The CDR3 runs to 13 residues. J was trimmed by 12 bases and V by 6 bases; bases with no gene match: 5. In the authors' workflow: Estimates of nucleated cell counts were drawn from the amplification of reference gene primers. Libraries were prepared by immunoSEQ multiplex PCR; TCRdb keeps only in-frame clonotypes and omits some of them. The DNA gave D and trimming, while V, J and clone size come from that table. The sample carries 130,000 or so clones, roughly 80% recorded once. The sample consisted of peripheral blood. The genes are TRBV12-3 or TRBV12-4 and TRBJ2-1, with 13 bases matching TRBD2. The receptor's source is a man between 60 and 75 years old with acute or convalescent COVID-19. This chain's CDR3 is CASRQGTSGTQFF. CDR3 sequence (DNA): TGTGCCAGCAGACAGGGGACTAGCGGGACGCAGTTCTTC.